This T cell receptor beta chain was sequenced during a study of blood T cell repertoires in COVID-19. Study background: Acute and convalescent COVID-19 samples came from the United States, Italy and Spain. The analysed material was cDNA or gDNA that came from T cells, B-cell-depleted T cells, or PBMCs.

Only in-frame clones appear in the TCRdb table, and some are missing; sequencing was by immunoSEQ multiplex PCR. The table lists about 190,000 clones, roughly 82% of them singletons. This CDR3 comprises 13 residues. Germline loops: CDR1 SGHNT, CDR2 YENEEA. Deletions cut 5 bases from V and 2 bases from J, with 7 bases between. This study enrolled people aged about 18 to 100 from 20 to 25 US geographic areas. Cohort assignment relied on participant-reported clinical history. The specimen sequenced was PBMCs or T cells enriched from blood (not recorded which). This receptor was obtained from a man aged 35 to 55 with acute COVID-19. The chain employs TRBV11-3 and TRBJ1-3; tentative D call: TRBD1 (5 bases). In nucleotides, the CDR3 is TGTGCCAGCAGCCAGGGTACTGGAAACACCATATATTTT. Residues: CASSQGTGNTIYF.